The entry below describes one TCR beta chain. It has no known antigen specificity. No per-base quality is available; no much larger clone lies one base away. This record belongs to a study of control samples from healthy donors and cancer patients (TCRdb year 2020). The method was the immunoSEQ multiplex PCR assay. The source is immuneACCESS, and TCRdb retained only in-frame sequences with V and J called. Part of the clones is not carried over; for the studies checked, unresolved V genes explain less than half of this, and the remainder is unexplained. This sample holds about 120,000 clones; roughly nine tenths were observed only once. The ten largest clones take up approximately 39% of the sample. Trimming removed 6 bases from V and 5 bases from J; the gene matches leave 8 bases unexplained. In the germline V gene (reference sequence), CDR1 corresponds to MNHNY and CDR2 to SVGAGI. Spanning cysteine to phenylalanine, the CDR3 consists of 14 amino acids. Here the CDR3 DNA is all that survives: 42 bases in frame from base 1.

This sequence was found in a man in his fifties or sixties in good health. The sequence joins TRBV6-6 to TRBJ1-2, with 8 junctional bases fitting TRBD1. The sequenced sample was blood. This receptor carries the CDR3 CASRKSGTGYGYTF. DNA sequence: TGTGCCAGCAGAAAATCCGGGACAGGATATGGCTACACCTTC.